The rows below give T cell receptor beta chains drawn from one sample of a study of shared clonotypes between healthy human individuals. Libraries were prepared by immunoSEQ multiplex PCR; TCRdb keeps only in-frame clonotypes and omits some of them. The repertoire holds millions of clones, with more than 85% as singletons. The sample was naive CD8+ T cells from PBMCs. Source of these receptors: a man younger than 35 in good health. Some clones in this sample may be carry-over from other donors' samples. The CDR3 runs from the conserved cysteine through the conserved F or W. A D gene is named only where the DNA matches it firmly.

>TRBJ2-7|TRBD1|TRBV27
TGTGCCAGCAGTTTAGTCTTAGGACAGGGGGCCTACGAGCAGTACTTC
CASSLVLGQGAYEQYF
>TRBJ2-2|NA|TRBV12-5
TGTGCTAGTGGCTTCCACACCGGGGAGCTGTTTTTT
CASGFHTGELFF
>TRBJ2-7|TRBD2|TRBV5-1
TGCGCCAGCAGCAGTACTAGCGGGAGGGCCCCAGACGAGCAGTACTTC
CASSSTSGRAPDEQYF
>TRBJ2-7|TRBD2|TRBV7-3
TGTGCCAGCAGGGTTGCGGGAGGCGAGTCCTACGAGCAGTACTTC
CASRVAGGESYEQYF
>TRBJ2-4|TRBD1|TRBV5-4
TGTGCCAGCAGCTTAACGGGACAGGAGGTTTTC
CASSLTGQEVF
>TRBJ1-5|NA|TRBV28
TGTGCCAGCAACTACTACAGAAGCAATCAGCCCCAGCATTTT
CASNYYRSNQPQHF
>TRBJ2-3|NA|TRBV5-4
TGTGCCAGCAGCGGCGGATTGGATACGCAGTATTTT
CASSGGLDTQYF
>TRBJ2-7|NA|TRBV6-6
TGTGCCAGCAGCATGACAGATTACGAGCAGTACTTC
CASSMTDYEQYF
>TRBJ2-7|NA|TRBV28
TGTGCCAGCACGGGGCGGGGGCCGACCTACGAGCAGTACTTC
CASTGRGPTYEQYF
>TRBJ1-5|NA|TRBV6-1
TGTGCCAGCAGTGAATGGGGTAATAGCAATCAGCCCCAGCATTTT
CASSEWGNSNQPQHF
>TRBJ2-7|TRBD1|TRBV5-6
TGTGCCAGCAGCTACGGGACAGGGATTTCCTACGAGCAGTACTTC
CASSYGTGISYEQYF
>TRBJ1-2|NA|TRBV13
TGTGCCAGCAGCACCTCCGGGACACACTATGGCTACACCTTC
CASSTSGTHYGYTF
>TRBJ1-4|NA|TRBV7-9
TGTGCCAGCAGCTTTCAACAGGCGGGTAAGGCTAATGAAAAACTGTTTTTT
CASSFQQAGKANEKLFF